The source of this T cell receptor beta chain is a study of lymphopenia after photon versus proton radiotherapy (dated by TCRdb to the late 2010s). As for the study more broadly: Photon and proton radiation therapy were compared by the study for their immunological effects in patients with gastrointestinal tumors who developed high-grade lymphopenia. The goal of the study was to describe how the two radiation modalities differ in their effects on the immune system. The cohort included 15 to 20 patients with gastrointestinal tumors who developed lymphopenia after receiving either photon or proton therapy. The paper's findings and limits, for the study overall: Proton-treated patients stayed relatively stable during treatment, while photon-treated patients lost naive T cells and TCR diversity and gained effector/memory populations. Across the cohort, a larger post-nadir drop in TCR diversity was inversely correlated with overall survival time among patients who died. The survival association was assessed only in patients who died, and the authors presented better survival with proton therapy as a possibility rather than a demonstrated result. Once the lymphocyte count had reached its nadir, the repertoires of photon-treated patients showed oligoclonal expansion, particularly of CD8+ Temra cells, and this expansion drove the decline in diversity.

Library method: the immunoSEQ multiplex PCR assay. T cell repertoires were profiled with deep sequencing of rearranged TCR beta loci together with multiparametric flow cytometry. TCRdb stores this immuneACCESS table with in-frame sequences only. Part of the clones is absent; in the studies checked, under half of the shortfall reflects unresolved V genes, and no reason is known for the rest. The sample records 68,000 or so clones, about nine tenths of which are singletons. Together, the top ten hold about 3.1% of the sample. Details on this clone: The antigen it recognizes is unknown. No much larger clonotype is one base removed from it; base qualities were not supplied.

The CDR3 numbers 14 residues from cysteine through phenylalanine. Only the CDR3 portion is preserved as DNA: 42 bases, with reading frame beginning at the first base. The germline V gene supplies CDR1 SGHRS and CDR2 YFSETQ. V is shortened by 4 bases, J by 0 bases, and the region joining them spans 9 bases. The sequence was obtained from a woman aged 70-85 years with pancreatic cancer. The starting material was peripheral blood, obtained from a patient treated with photon-based radiotherapy. The sequence is built from TRBV5-1 and TRBJ2-3; TRBD2 is a possible D gene, resting on 6 matching bases. For the CDR3, the sequence is CASSHSGSTDTQYF. The bases read TGCGCCAGCAGCCATAGCGGAAGCACAGATACGCAGTATTTT. The reference TRBV5-1 and TRBJ2-3 proteins fill in what lies around the CDR3, so the full variable domain reads KAGVTQTPRYLIKTRGQQVTLSCSPISGHRSVSWYQQTPGQGLQFLFEYFSETQRNKGNFPGRFSGRQFSNSRSEMNVSTLELGDSALYLCASSHSGSTDTQYFGPGTRLTVL.